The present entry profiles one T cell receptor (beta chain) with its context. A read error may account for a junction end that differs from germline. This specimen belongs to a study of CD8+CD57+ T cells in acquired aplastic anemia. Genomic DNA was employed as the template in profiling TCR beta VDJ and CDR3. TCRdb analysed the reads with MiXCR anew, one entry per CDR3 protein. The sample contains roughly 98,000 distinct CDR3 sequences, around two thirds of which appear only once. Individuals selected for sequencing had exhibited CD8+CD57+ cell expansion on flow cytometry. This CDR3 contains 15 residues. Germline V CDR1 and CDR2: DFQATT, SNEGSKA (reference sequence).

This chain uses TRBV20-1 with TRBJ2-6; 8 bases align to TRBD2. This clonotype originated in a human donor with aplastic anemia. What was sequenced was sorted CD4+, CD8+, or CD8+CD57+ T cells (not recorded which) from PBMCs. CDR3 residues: CSASDGGAGANVLAF. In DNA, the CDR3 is TGCAGTGCTAGTGACGGGGGGGCCGGGGCCAACGTCCTGGCTTTC.